The 24 T cell receptor beta chains below were found in one sample sequenced in a study of response to subunit inactivated influenza vaccine. A single record per CDR3 protein comes from TCRdb applying MiXCR to the RT-PCR reads. The data hold approximately 480,000 distinct CDR3 sequences, with about 10% observed a single time. Specimen: PBMCs from blood, collected more than 35 days after vaccination. Every receptor here comes from a man between 45 and 60 years old who received an inactivated influenza vaccine.

With regard to this clonotype: Germline is not matched at one junction end, which may reflect a read error. The V gene is TRBV20-1, the J gene TRBJ2-5; 10 nucleotides match TRBD2. Germline lookup yields CDR1 DFQATT and CDR2 SNEGSKA (reference sequence). The CDR3 extends over 15 amino acids. The CDR3 region is CTARELAGYQETQYF. The CDR3 nucleotides are TGCACTGCTAGAGAACTAGCGGGGTACCAAGAGACCCAGTACTTC.

This clonotype was detected only a few times. J is TRBJ2-7 and V is TRBV7-8; 10 bases align to TRBD2. Germline assignment: CDR1 SGHVS and CDR2 FQNEAQ. This CDR3 spans 16 amino acids. The ends lost 5 bases at V and 2 bases at J; junction bases unmatched: 9. The CDR3 nucleotides read TGTGCCAGCAGCACACGGCCCGGGACTAGCGCCTACGAGCAGTACTTC. Translating gives CASSTRPGTSAYEQYF.

This clonotype occurred a few times. The V and J genes are TRBV27 and TRBJ2-1; D assignment may be TRBD1 or TRBD2 (5 bases each). From germline, CDR1 is MNHEY and CDR2 SMNVEV (reference sequence). The CDR3 is made up of 15 amino acids. The V end lost 5 bases, the J end lost 5 bases, and 16 bases lay between the germline ends. CDR3 DNA sequence: TGTGCCAGCAGTACCAGACTGGGGCGGGACAATGAGCAGTTCTTC. It is translated as CASSTRLGRDNEQFF.

The V and J genes are TRBV5-6 and TRBJ2-7; 10 nucleotides line up with TRBD2. The V gene's germline CDR1 is SGHDT and CDR2 YYEEEE. J was trimmed by 8 bases and V by 2 bases; bases with no gene match: 10. This CDR3 comprises 15 residues. The CDR3 reads CASSFMASGSIKQYF. CDR3 nucleotides: TGTGCCAGCAGCTTCATGGCTAGCGGGAGCATAAAGCAGTACTTC.

The CDR3 loop reads CSASASIAYEQYF. The CDR3 coding sequence is TGCAGTGCCAGCGCCTCGATCGCCTACGAGCAGTACTTC. This rearrangement joins TRBV20-1 to TRBJ2-7; D not certain. Germline V gene lookup returns CDR1 DFQATT and CDR2 SNEGSKA (reference sequence). V lost 6 bases and J lost 2, with 14 bases in between. The CDR3 length is 13 residues.

At least ten counts were recorded for this clonotype. This chain connects TRBV12-3 or TRBV12-4 to TRBJ1-4; possible D gene TRBD1, 5 bases. Trimming shortened V by 0 bases and J by 8 bases, and 19 bases separated the two germline ends. The CDR3 extends over 17 amino acids. Written as DNA, the CDR3 is TGTGCCAGCAGTTTAGCGGAGGGAACAGGAATTCCCGAAAAACTGTTTTTT. It translates to CASSLAEGTGIPEKLFF.

This clonotype was seen many times. The chain uses TRBV12-3 or TRBV12-4 and TRBJ1-1; D is possibly TRBD1 (6 bases). CDR3 length equals 15 residues. V shed 4 bases and J shed 0 bases, with 12 bases lying between them. The CDR3 nucleotides are TGTGCCAGCAGTTCCCATACAGGGATGAACACTGAAGCTTTCTTT. This gives the protein CASSSHTGMNTEAFF.

The chain uses TRBV28 and TRBJ1-5; TRBD1 agrees at 10 bases. Germline V gene lookup returns CDR1 MDHEN and CDR2 SYDVKM. This CDR3 has 15 residues. The trim removed 6 bases at V and 6 bases at J, leaving 8 bases unmatched. In DNA, the CDR3 is TGTGCCAGCAGAAATGGACAGGGGGGCGGTCAGCCCCAGCATTTT. This translates into CASRNGQGGGQPQHF. Using reference TRBV28 and TRBJ1-5 for the parts outside the CDR3, the full variable domain is DVKVTQSSRYLVKRTGEKVFLECVQDMDHENMFWYRQDPGLGLRLIYFSYDVKMKEKGDIPEGYSVSREKKERFSLILESASTNQTSMYLCASRNGQGGGQPQHFGDGTRLSIL.

This clonotype has more than one count but fewer than ten. This chain links TRBV20-1 with TRBJ1-2; D may be TRBD1 (5 bases). Germline loops: CDR1 DFQATT, CDR2 SNEGSKA (reference sequence). The CDR3 has 12 residues. The V gene lost 4 bases and the J gene lost 8 bases, with 14 bases spanning the gap. The DNA for the CDR3 is TGCAGTGCTACGGGGACCTTAGGGGGCTACACCTTC. It yields the protein CSATGTLGGYTF.

This clonotype was seen ten or more times. The junction and the germline gene differ at one end; a read error may be behind it. The chain carries TRBV12-3 or TRBV12-4 and TRBJ2-6, with D unclear. There are 12 residues in the CDR3. CDR3 protein: CASSETASVLTF. CDR3 nucleotide sequence: TGTGCCAGCAGTGAAACAGCCAGCGTCCTGACTTTC.

This clonotype has a count of ten or more. This chain uses TRBV20-1 with TRBJ2-3; 11 bases agree with TRBD2. The CDR3 has 14 amino acids. Germline V gene lookup returns CDR1 DFQATT and CDR2 SNEGSKA (reference sequence). V dropped 8 bases and J dropped 5; count of bases not matched to a gene: 9. The CDR3 bases are TGCAGTACCCACTTAGCGGGAGGGCTAGATACGCAGTATTTT. This sequence encodes CSTHLAGGLDTQYF.

This clonotype was counted between two and nine times. This chain's CDR3 is CASSHGQGVSGYTF. The CDR3 DNA sequence: TGTGCCAGCAGCCACGGACAGGGGGTATCTGGCTACACCTTC. The chain couples TRBV7-2 to TRBJ1-2, with 10 bases fitting TRBD1. The ends lost 5 bases at V and 7 bases at J; junction bases unmatched: 7. Germline V lookup: CDR1 SGHTA, CDR2 FQGNSA. The CDR3 totals 14 residues.

This clonotype was detected a few times. The V and J genes are TRBV20-1 and TRBJ2-7, with TRBD1 matching over 7 bases. Looked up from germline, CDR1 is DFQATT and CDR2 is SNEGSKA (reference sequence). The CDR3 has 13 amino acids. V shed 1 base, J shed 2 bases, and the junction held 2 bases outside the gene matches. The CDR3 DNA reads TGCAGTGCTAGAGGACAGGGAACCTACGAGCAGTACTTC. This gives the protein CSARGQGTYEQYF.

V gene TRBV4-3 combines with J gene TRBJ2-1, with 8 bases that match TRBD1. There are 14 residues in the CDR3. Germline V lookup: CDR1 LGHNA, CDR2 YSLEER. V lost 3 bases and J lost 2; bases outside the gene matches: 0. The CDR3 here is CASSQTGAYNEQFF. DNA for the CDR3: TGCGCCAGCAGCCAGACAGGGGCCTACAATGAGCAGTTCTTC.

This clonotype was counted only a few times. The V gene is TRBV12-3 or TRBV12-4, the J gene TRBJ2-6; the D is unclear. Trimming cost V 7 bases and J 2 bases, with 12 bases left between them. The CDR3 covers 15 residues. The CDR3 loop is CASTWTGAGANVLTF. In DNA, the CDR3 is TGTGCCAGCACCTGGACGGGTGCTGGGGCCAACGTCCTGACTTTC.

This clonotype was found many times. The J gene is TRBJ2-3, the V gene TRBV5-1; 10 bases are a match to TRBD2. Per the germline V gene, CDR1 is SGHRS and CDR2 is YFSETQ. The CDR3 sequence is 14 residues long. Trimming cost V 5 bases and J 4 bases; bases outside gene matches: 4. The CDR3 protein is CASRLAGGADTQYF. CDR3 nucleotides: TGCGCCAGCAGGTTAGCGGGGGGCGCAGATACGCAGTATTTT.

This clonotype was seen ten or more times. Here the CDR3 reads CSARDLTSGRAGNPQYF. DNA of the CDR3: TGCAGTGCTAGAGACCTCACTAGCGGGAGGGCCGGAAATCCACAGTATTTT. The rearrangement joins TRBV20-1 to TRBJ2-3; the match to TRBD2 covers 13 bases. The CDR3 is 17 residues long. The ends lost 0 bases at V and 12 bases at J; junction bases unmatched: 15. Germline V lookup: CDR1 DFQATT, CDR2 SNEGSKA (reference sequence).

At least ten counts were recorded for this clonotype. This chain links TRBV7-9 with TRBJ2-3; TRBD2 is a possible D gene (5 bases). The CDR3 covers 15 residues. V lost 0 bases and J 3 bases, leaving 10 bases between the germline ends. From germline, CDR1 is SEHNR and CDR2 FQNEAQ (reference sequence). The CDR3: CASSLANGGTDTQYF. CDR3 coding DNA: TGTGCCAGCAGCTTAGCGAACGGAGGTACAGATACGCAGTATTTT.

The sample holds a few counts of this clonotype. This sequence joins TRBV7-9 and TRBJ2-4, with a tentative D call TRBD2 (6 bases). The V end was cut by 3 bases, the J end by 2 bases, with 11 bases between. This CDR3 spans 15 amino acids. In germline, CDR1 is SEHNR, CDR2 FQNEAQ (reference sequence). The CDR3 DNA reads as TGTGCCAGCAGCTTGCTGGGGGGTACCAAAAACATTCAGTACTTC. Its protein is CASSLLGGTKNIQYF.

This clonotype was counted ten times or more. The rearrangement joins TRBV12-3 or TRBV12-4 to TRBJ2-3; D is unresolved. The V end lost 7 bases, the J end lost 2 bases, and 10 bases lay between the germline ends. The CDR3 consists of 13 residues. The CDR3 is CASTGLVTDTQYF. The DNA for the CDR3 is TGTGCCAGCACCGGGCTAGTCACAGATACGCAGTATTTT.

This clonotype was seen repeatedly, ten times or more. V and J are TRBV12-3 or TRBV12-4 and TRBJ2-1; D not certain. V shed 4 bases and J shed 2 bases, with 15 bases lying between them. The CDR3 covers 16 residues. The chain's CDR3 is CASSSSQTDPYNEQFF. For the CDR3, the DNA is TGTGCCAGCAGTTCCTCGCAGACCGATCCCTACAATGAGCAGTTCTTC.

This clonotype was seen a few times. The chain recombines TRBV20-1 with TRBJ2-7; D not resolved. V lost 3 bases and J lost 2, with 8 bases in between. Germline CDR1 and CDR2: DFQATT and SNEGSKA (reference sequence). This CDR3 has 12 amino acids. Here the CDR3 DNA reads TGCAGTGCTAGGGGTCGAGCCTACGAGCAGTACTTC. It translates to CSARGRAYEQYF.

This clonotype was seen more than once but under ten times. The gene calls are TRBV20-1 and TRBJ2-3; perhaps D is TRBD1 or TRBD2 (5 bases each). V was cut by 5 bases and J by 5 bases, with 11 bases left in between. Germline CDR1 DFQATT, CDR2 SNEGSKA (reference sequence). The CDR3 is made up of 12 amino acids. The CDR3 is CSAVWGIDTQYF. The CDR3 nucleotides are TGCAGTGCTGTGTGGGGGATAGATACGCAGTATTTT.

This clonotype was recorded a few times. V gene TRBV28 combines with J gene TRBJ2-1; no definite D call. CDR3 length: 14 amino acids. Germline CDR1 MDHEN, CDR2 SYDVKM. V lost 2 bases and J 0 bases, leaving 5 bases between the germline ends. This chain's CDR3 is CASSLPTSYNEQFF. CDR3 nucleotide sequence: TGTGCCAGCAGTTTACCGACCTCCTACAATGAGCAGTTCTTC.